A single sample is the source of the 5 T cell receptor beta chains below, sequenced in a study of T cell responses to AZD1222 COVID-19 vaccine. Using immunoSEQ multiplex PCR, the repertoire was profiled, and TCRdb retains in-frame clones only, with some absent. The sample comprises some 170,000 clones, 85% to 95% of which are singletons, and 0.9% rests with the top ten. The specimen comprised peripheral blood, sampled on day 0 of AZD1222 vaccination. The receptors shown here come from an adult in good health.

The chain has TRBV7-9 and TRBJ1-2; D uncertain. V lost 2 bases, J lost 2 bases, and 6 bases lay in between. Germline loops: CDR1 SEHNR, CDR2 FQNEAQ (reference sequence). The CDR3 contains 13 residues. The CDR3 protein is CASSLRGNYGYTF. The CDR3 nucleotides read TGTGCCAGCAGCTTAAGAGGAAACTATGGCTACACCTTC. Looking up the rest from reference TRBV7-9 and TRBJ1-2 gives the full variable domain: DTGVSQNPRHKITKRGQNVTFRCDPISEHNRLYWYRQTLGQGPEFLTYFQNEAQLEKSRLLSDRFSAERPKGSFSTLEIQRTEQGDSAMYLCASSLRGNYGYTFGSGTRLTVV.

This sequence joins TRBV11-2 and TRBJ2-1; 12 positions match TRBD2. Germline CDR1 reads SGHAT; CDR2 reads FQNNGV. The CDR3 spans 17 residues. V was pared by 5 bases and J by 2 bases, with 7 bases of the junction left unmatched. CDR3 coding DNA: TGTGCCAGCAGCCGTGGTCTAGCGGGGGGGGCCTACAATGAGCAGTTCTTC. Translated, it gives CASSRGLAGGAYNEQFF. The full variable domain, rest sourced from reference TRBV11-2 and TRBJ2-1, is EAGVAQSPRYKIIEKRQSVAFWCNPISGHATLYWYQQILGQGPKLLIQFQNNGVVDDSQLPKDRFSAERLKGVDSTLKIQPAKLEDSAVYLCASSRGLAGGAYNEQFFGPGTRLTVL.

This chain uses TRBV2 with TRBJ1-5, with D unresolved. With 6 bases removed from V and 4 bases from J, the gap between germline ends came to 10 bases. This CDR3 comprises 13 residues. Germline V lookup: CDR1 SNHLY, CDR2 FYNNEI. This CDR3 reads CASRQEGNQPQHF. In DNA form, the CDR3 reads TGTGCCAGCAGGCAGGAGGGAAATCAGCCCCAGCATTTT.

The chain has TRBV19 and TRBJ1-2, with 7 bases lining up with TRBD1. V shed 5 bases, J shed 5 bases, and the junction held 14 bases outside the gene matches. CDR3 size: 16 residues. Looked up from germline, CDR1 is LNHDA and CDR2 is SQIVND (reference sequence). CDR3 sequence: CASSGRDSRADYGYTF. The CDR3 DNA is TGTGCCAGTAGTGGGCGGGACAGCCGAGCTGATTATGGCTACACCTTC.

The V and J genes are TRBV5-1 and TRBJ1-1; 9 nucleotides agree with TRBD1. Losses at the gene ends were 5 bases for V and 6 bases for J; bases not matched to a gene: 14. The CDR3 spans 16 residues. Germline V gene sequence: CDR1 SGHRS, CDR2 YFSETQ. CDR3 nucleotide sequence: TGCGCCAGCAGGTATCACGACAGGGGGGTGTCCGCTGAAGCTTTCTTT. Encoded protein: CASRYHDRGVSAEAFF.